A single sample is the source of the 22 T cell receptor beta chains below, sequenced in a study of persistence of HIV-infected CD4 T cells. This was the immunoSEQ version 4 assay in survey mode. Only in-frame clones appear in the TCRdb table, and some are missing; sequencing was by immunoSEQ multiplex PCR. The repertoire has about 33,000 clones, roughly 80% of them found once; the top ten carry under 6.5%. Stimulation used approximately 9.5 ug/mL lysate from CMV-infected fibroblasts. Sorted nonresponding memory CD4+ T cells were CD40L-negative, CD69-negative, CD45RO-high. Their antigen targets remain unknown. Sequenced here: CD4+ T cells sorted from PBMCs after roughly 17-hour stimulation, sampled from a patient who received antiretroviral therapy. Every receptor here comes from an adult woman with HIV who was CMV-seropositive.

The chain employs TRBV19 and TRBJ1-2; TRBD1 is a possible D gene (6 bases). V gave up 4 bases and J gave up 5 bases, with 14 bases separating them. Germline V gives CDR1 LNHDA, CDR2 SQIVND (reference sequence). The CDR3 contains 14 residues. The CDR3 DNA follows: TGTGCCAGTAGTACGGTACAGGGTTCTTATGGCTACACCTTC. This encodes CASSTVQGSYGYTF. Together with reference TRBV19 and TRBJ1-2, the CDR3 gives the full variable domain: DGGITQSPKYLFRKEGQNVTLSCEQNLNHDAMYWYRQDPGQGLRLIYYSQIVNDFQKGDIAEGYSVSREKKESFPLTVTSAQKNPTAFYLCASSTVQGSYGYTFGSGTRLTVV.

The gene calls are TRBV10-3 and TRBJ2-5; 8 nucleotides match TRBD1. Trimming at V came to 4 bases and at J to 3 bases, leaving 4 bases not matched to a gene. The CDR3 loop spans 14 amino acids. Per germline, CDR1 ENHRY and CDR2 SYGVKD. The CDR3 reads CAISARGREETQYF. The DNA for the CDR3 is TGTGCCATCAGTGCCAGGGGGCGAGAAGAGACCCAGTACTTC.

The V gene is TRBV9, the J gene TRBJ1-6; no clear D. Germline-derived CDR1 and CDR2 are SGDLS and YYNGEE. Trimming pared 2 bases from V and 10 bases from J, leaving 16 bases between. The CDR3 contains 15 residues. CDR3 sequence reads: CASSVDGSEQSPLHF. In DNA, the CDR3 is TGTGCCAGCAGCGTTGATGGCAGTGAGCAATCACCCCTCCACTTT. Drawing the rest from reference TRBV9 and TRBJ1-6, the complete variable domain is DSGVTQTPKHLITATGQRVTLRCSPRSGDLSVYWYQQSLDQGLQFLIQYYNGEERAKGNILERFSAQQFPDLHSELNLSSLELGDSALYFCASSVDGSEQSPLHFGNGTRLTVT.

This clone was found a few times. The chain joins TRBV19 to TRBJ2-1; D assignment may be TRBD1 or TRBD2 (5 bases each). V shed 7 bases and J shed 10 bases, with 23 bases lying between them. The CDR3 runs to 15 residues. CDR1 and CDR2 (germline): LNHDA, SQIVND (reference sequence). DNA for the CDR3: TGTGCCAGTACCCCTGGTGGTCGGCTCGGGACCGAGCAGTTCTTC. Its protein product is CASTPGGRLGTEQFF.

In its sample, this clone was seen once. The CDR3 sequence: CASSLGLAGNTIYF. The CDR3 bases are TGTGCCAGCAGCTTGGGACTAGCTGGAAACACCATATATTTT. This chain connects TRBV5-6 to TRBJ1-3; no reliable D call. CDR3 size: 14 residues. V was trimmed by 0 bases and J by 2 bases, leaving 6 bases between them. Germline-derived CDR1 and CDR2 are SGHDT and YYEEEE.

The rearrangement uses TRBV5-1 and TRBJ1-2; D is perhaps TRBD1 (6 bases). This CDR3 has 15 residues. Germline loops: CDR1 SGHRS, CDR2 YFSETQ. The ends were cut back, 4 bases at V and 0 bases at J, with 13 bases in the middle. The CDR3, as DNA: TGCGCCAGCAGCCTCCAGGACAGTACTAACTATGGCTACACCTTC. Its translation: CASSLQDSTNYGYTF.

V and J are TRBV19 and TRBJ2-2; unclear D gene. This CDR3 has 14 amino acids. Trimming removed 10 bases from V and 2 bases from J, with 14 bases in between. Germline assignment: CDR1 LNHDA and CDR2 SQIVND (reference sequence). The CDR3 DNA reads as TGTGCCACCGAGGAGACTCTAAACACCGGGGAGCTGTTTTTT. Amino acids: CATEETLNTGELFF.

The chain carries TRBV7-9 and TRBJ1-4; a possible D gene is TRBD1 (6 bases). Per germline, CDR1 SEHNR and CDR2 FQNEAQ (reference sequence). V lost 2 bases and J lost 7, with 11 bases in between. The CDR3 totals 14 residues. In DNA form, the CDR3 reads TGTGCCAGCAGCTTACCCAGGGGTGTTGAAAAACTGTTTTTT. This codes for CASSLPRGVEKLFF. The whole variable domain, filled in from reference TRBV7-9 and TRBJ1-4, reads DTGVSQNPRHKITKRGQNVTFRCDPISEHNRLYWYRQTLGQGPEFLTYFQNEAQLEKSRLLSDRFSAERPKGSFSTLEIQRTEQGDSAMYLCASSLPRGVEKLFFGSGTQLSVL.

This chain connects TRBV5-4 to TRBJ2-2; no definite D call. V lost 1 base and J 4 bases, leaving 11 bases between the germline ends. The CDR3 runs 15 residues. Germline V gene sequence: CDR1 SGHNT, CDR2 YYREEE (reference sequence). CDR3 nucleotide sequence: TGTGCCAGCAGCTTGCGTATAGGGTTCACCGGGGAGCTGTTTTTT. It encodes CASSLRIGFTGELFF.

The rearrangement links TRBV5-1 to TRBJ1-4; D is undetermined. Germline CDR1 reads SGHRS; CDR2 reads YFSETQ. This CDR3 spans 17 amino acids. The ends were cut back, 0 bases at V and 8 bases at J, with 20 bases in the middle. The CDR3 is CASSLGLRVRENEKLFF. The CDR3 DNA is TGCGCCAGCAGCTTGGGACTGCGGGTTCGAGAAAACGAAAAACTGTTTTTT.

A word on this clone: Other nucleotide sequences in the sample specify the same CDR3. V gene TRBV7-2 combines with J gene TRBJ1-5; D uncertain. Germline V CDR1 and CDR2: SGHTA, FQGNSA. The V end lost 2 bases, the J end lost 2 bases, and 4 bases lay between the germline ends. The CDR3 length is 13 residues. CDR3 in DNA: TGTGCCAGCAGCTTATCAGGCAATCAGCCCCAGCATTTT. Amino acid sequence: CASSLSGNQPQHF.

The V and J genes are TRBV7-6 and TRBJ2-2; no clear D. The germline V gene encodes CDR1 SGHVS and CDR2 FNYEAQ. V shed 2 bases and J shed 2 bases, with 6 bases lying between them. This CDR3 region has 14 residues. CDR3 sequence (DNA): TGTGCCAGCAGCTTAAACCATAACACCGGGGAGCTGTTTTTT. Translated, it gives CASSLNHNTGELFF.

This clone turned up a few times. The J gene is TRBJ1-1, the V gene TRBV19; D unresolved. CDR1 LNHDA and CDR2 SQIVND come from the germline V gene (reference sequence). Trimming removed 3 bases from V and 1 base from J, with 6 bases in between. This CDR3 has 13 residues. DNA for the CDR3: TGTGCCAGTAGTATTACGGCGAACACTGAAGCTTTCTTT. The encoded protein is CASSITANTEAFF.

This chain links TRBV28 with TRBJ2-1; D call uncertain. With 6 bases removed from V and 13 bases from J, the gap between germline ends came to 22 bases. CDR1 is MDHEN and CDR2 is SYDVKM in the germline V gene. This CDR3 is 14 amino acids long. The CDR3 DNA is TGTGCCAGCAGCCTAATCAATATCTGGCGGCCTCAGTTCTTC. It codes for CASSLINIWRPQFF.

This sequence joins TRBV27 and TRBJ1-1, with D possibly matching TRBD1 (6 bases). The CDR3 extends over 14 amino acids. CDR1 is MNHEY and CDR2 is SMNVEV in the germline V gene (reference sequence). The V gene lost 3 bases and the J gene lost 2 bases, with 10 bases spanning the gap. In DNA, the CDR3 is TGTGCCAGCAGTTTCGGACAGTTTAACACTGAAGCTTTCTTT. It translates to CASSFGQFNTEAFF.

This clone was recorded a few times. CDR3 sequence (DNA): TGTGCCAGCAGCCTCGGACTAGCGGGAACCTACGAGCAGTACTTC. Protein product: CASSLGLAGTYEQYF. The chain couples TRBV3-1 (or the pseudogene TRBV3-2) to TRBJ2-7; 12 nucleotides line up with TRBD2. J was trimmed by 2 bases and V by 4 bases; bases with no gene match: 3. Per germline, CDR1 LGHDT and CDR2 YNNKEL (reference sequence). The CDR3 runs 15 residues.

For the CDR3, the DNA is TGTGCCAGCAGCCCAAACATCCCCCGTGGCTATGGCTACACCTTC. It encodes CASSPNIPRGYGYTF. The chain joins TRBV7-2 to TRBJ1-2; D is unresolved. This CDR3 contains 15 residues. Trimming shortened V by 5 bases and J by 4 bases, and 17 bases separated the two germline ends. CDR1 and CDR2 from the germline V gene are SGHTA and FQGNSA.

The V gene is TRBV5-4, the J gene TRBJ1-2; D is unclear. Trimming cost V 1 base and J 6 bases, with 10 bases left between them. CDR3 length: 13 amino acids. Germline CDR1 SGHNT, CDR2 YYREEE (reference sequence). In DNA, the CDR3 is TGTGCCAGCAGCTTGATTACTGGAGATGGCTACACCTTC. Translating gives CASSLITGDGYTF.

V usage is TRBV5-6 and J usage is TRBJ2-7, with D uncertain. Trimming cost V 1 base and J 6 bases, with 11 bases left between them. This CDR3 comprises 13 residues. CDR1 and CDR2 (germline): SGHDT, YYEEEE. The CDR3 DNA is TGTGCCAGCAGCTTGAAAGGAGTCGGCGAGCAGTACTTC. Protein: CASSLKGVGEQYF.

The rearrangement links TRBV2 to TRBJ2-7; D might be TRBD2 (5 bases). This CDR3 has 12 residues. CDR1 is SNHLY, CDR2 FYNNEI, per germline. V shed 6 bases and J shed 5 bases, with 11 bases lying between them. The CDR3, as DNA: TGTGCCAGCAGGGACTTCCGGAACGAGCAGTACTTC. This gives the protein CASRDFRNEQYF.

The chain recombines TRBV5-6 with TRBJ2-7, with 9 bases fitting TRBD1. The CDR3 runs to 18 residues. CDR1 and CDR2 (germline): SGHDT, YYEEEE. V shed 0 bases and J 0 bases; nucleotides not matched to a gene: 10. As DNA, the CDR3 is TGTGCCAGCAGCTTGGGGTCAAGAAGGGGACAGGGCTCCTACGAGCAGTACTTC. Protein product: CASSLGSRRGQGSYEQYF.

The CDR3, as DNA: TGTGCCAGCAGCTTCTCTGACAGAGGGGGCTACACCTTC. Encoded protein: CASSFSDRGGYTF. The chain is built from TRBV5-6 and TRBJ1-2, with D possibly TRBD1 on 5 matching bases. V was shortened by 2 bases and J by 8 bases, with 13 bases between the two germline ends. The CDR3 loop spans 13 amino acids. Germline CDR1 SGHDT, CDR2 YYEEEE.